This is a list of T cell receptor beta chains from one sample in a study of T cell responses to AZD1222 COVID-19 vaccine. Sequenced by immunoSEQ multiplex PCR; TCRdb stores in-frame clones only, minus some. Of over 150,000 clones in the sample, 90% were seen once. The sample was peripheral blood, taken on day 0 of AZD1222 vaccination. The receptors stem from an adult in good health. Both conserved end residues are part of each CDR3. D genes are given only for firm matches. Clone size, where shown, is once, few, many, or a class for clones that have expanded.

V	size	J	D	CDR3	DNA
TRBV2	.	TRBJ2-7	TRBD1	CASQVTGSYEQYF	TGTGCCAGCCAGGTGACAGGGTCCTACGAGCAGTACTTC
TRBV19	.	TRBJ2-3	TRBD2	CASSGGTSGTDTQYF	TGTGCCAGTAGTGGTGGGACTAGTGGCACAGATACGCAGTATTTT
TRBV5-1	.	TRBJ2-7	.	CASRDGTAGEQYF	TGCGCCAGCAGAGATGGGACGGCGGGGGAGCAGTACTTC
TRBV27	.	TRBJ1-4	.	CASSPSRDRRNEKLFF	TGTGCCAGCAGTCCTTCCCGGGACCGCCGTAATGAAAAACTGTTTTTT
TRBV5-1	.	TRBJ1-2	.	CASSSDEANYGYTF	TGCGCCAGCAGCTCAGACGAAGCTAACTATGGCTACACCTTC
TRBV11-2	.	TRBJ2-3	TRBD2	CASSSLGRESDTQYF	TGTGCCAGCAGCTCCCTGGGGCGGGAGTCTGATACGCAGTATTTT
TRBV2	.	TRBJ1-2	.	CASPRASHGYTF	TGTGCCAGCCCAAGGGCCTCTCATGGCTACACCTTC
TRBV5-4	.	TRBJ2-5	.	CASSLPKETQYF	TGTGCCAGCAGCTTGCCAAAAGAGACCCAGTACTTC
TRBV6-1	.	TRBJ2-1	TRBD2	CASSEIRLAGRFYEQFF	TGTGCCAGCAGTGAAATCAGACTAGCGGGAAGGTTTTATGAGCAGTTCTTC
TRBV7-2	.	TRBJ2-5	TRBD2	CASSLGPSGPTGGETQYF	TGTGCCAGCAGCTTAGGCCCAAGTGGACCCACGGGGGGTGAGACCCAGTACTTC
TRBV19	once	TRBJ1-5	.	CASNRSPHQPQHF	TGTGCCAGTAATCGAAGCCCCCATCAGCCCCAGCATTTT